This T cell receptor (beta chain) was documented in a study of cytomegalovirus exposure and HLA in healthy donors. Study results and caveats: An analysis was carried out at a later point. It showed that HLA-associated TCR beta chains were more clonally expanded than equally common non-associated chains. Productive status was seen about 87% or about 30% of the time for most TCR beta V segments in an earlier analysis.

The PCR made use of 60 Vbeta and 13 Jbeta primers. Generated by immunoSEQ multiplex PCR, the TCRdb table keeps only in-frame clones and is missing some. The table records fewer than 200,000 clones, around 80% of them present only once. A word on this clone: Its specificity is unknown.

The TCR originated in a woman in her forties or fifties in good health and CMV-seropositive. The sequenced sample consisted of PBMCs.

The CDR3 spells CASSLAAETEAFF. The CDR3 bases are TGCGCCAGCAGCTTGGCGGCGGAGACTGAAGCTTTCTTT. V and J are TRBV5-1 and TRBJ1-1; D uncertain. Germline-derived CDR1 and CDR2 are SGHRS and YFSETQ. The CDR3 extends over 13 amino acids. V lost 0 bases, J lost 5 bases, and 8 bases lay in between.